The rows below give T cell receptor beta chains drawn from one sample of a study of blood T cell repertoires in COVID-19. The table came from immunoSEQ multiplex PCR; TCRdb's copy has only in-frame clones and leaves some out. The sample yields fewer than 200,000 clones, around 83% seen once. The sequenced sample was peripheral blood. The receptors originated from a woman in her seventies who had recovered from COVID-19. Each CDR3 is given with its conserved first and last residue. The D gene is left open where the match is weak. Clone sizes are given selectively: once, few, many, or a class where the clone is expanded.

d_gene: -
v_gene: TRBV11-2
abundance: -
len: 13
j_gene: TRBJ2-3
CDR3aa: CASSLGSRDTQYF
CDR3nt: TGTGCCAGCAGCTTAGGGAGTCGGGATACGCAGTATTTT

d_gene: -
v_gene: TRBV6-2/TRBV6-3
abundance: -
len: 16
j_gene: TRBJ1-2
CDR3aa: CASSQLSTPANYGYTF
CDR3nt: TGTGCCAGCAGCCAACTATCGACCCCGGCTAACTATGGCTACACCTTC

d_gene: -
v_gene: TRBV7-8
abundance: -
len: 17
j_gene: TRBJ2-3
CDR3aa: CASSWVRGRTSTDTQYF
CDR3nt: TGTGCCAGCAGCTGGGTCCGGGGAAGGACTAGCACAGATACGCAGTATTTT

d_gene: -
v_gene: TRBV10-3
abundance: -
len: 14
j_gene: TRBJ2-3
CDR3aa: CAISPQRSTDTQYF
CDR3nt: TGTGCCATCAGCCCCCAGCGGAGCACAGATACGCAGTATTTT

d_gene: -
v_gene: TRBV19
abundance: -
len: 15
j_gene: TRBJ2-7
CDR3aa: CASSIGGGWSYEQYF
CDR3nt: TGTGCCAGTAGTATAGGCGGAGGCTGGTCCTACGAGCAGTACTTC

d_gene: -
v_gene: TRBV5-1
abundance: -
len: 17
j_gene: TRBJ2-2
CDR3aa: CASSPPLVAENTGELFF
CDR3nt: TGCGCCAGCAGCCCCCCCCTGGTAGCAGAGAACACCGGGGAGCTGTTTTTT

d_gene: -
v_gene: TRBV5-1
abundance: -
len: 15
j_gene: TRBJ2-3
CDR3aa: CASSSTGGDADTQYF
CDR3nt: TGCGCCAGCAGCTCAACAGGGGGGGACGCAGATACGCAGTATTTT

d_gene: -
v_gene: TRBV18
abundance: -
len: 14
j_gene: TRBJ1-2
CDR3aa: CASSLQSGADGYTF
CDR3nt: TGTGCCAGCTCCCTCCAATCCGGTGCGGATGGCTACACCTTC

d_gene: -
v_gene: TRBV19
abundance: -
len: 13
j_gene: TRBJ2-3
CDR3aa: CASSGQSTDTQYF
CDR3nt: TGTGCCAGTAGTGGGCAGTCGACAGATACGCAGTATTTT

d_gene: TRBD1
v_gene: TRBV3-1/TRBV3-2
abundance: -
len: 13
j_gene: TRBJ2-1
CDR3aa: CASSRTGENEQFF
CDR3nt: TGTGCCAGCAGCCGGACAGGGGAAAATGAGCAGTTCTTC

d_gene: -
v_gene: TRBV18
abundance: -
len: 14
j_gene: TRBJ1-3
CDR3aa: CASSPLLSGNTIYF
CDR3nt: TGTGCCAGCTCACCCCTCCTATCTGGAAACACCATATATTTT

d_gene: -
v_gene: TRBV5-1
abundance: -
len: 14
j_gene: TRBJ1-1
CDR3aa: CASSLASGDAEAFF
CDR3nt: TGCGCCAGCAGCTTGGCCAGCGGGGATGCTGAAGCTTTCTTT

d_gene: TRBD2
v_gene: TRBV5-1
abundance: -
len: 15
j_gene: TRBJ2-7
CDR3aa: CASSYTSGRSYEQYF
CDR3nt: TGCGCCAGCAGCTATACTAGCGGGCGGTCCTACGAGCAGTACTTC

d_gene: -
v_gene: TRBV19
abundance: -
len: 13
j_gene: TRBJ1-4
CDR3aa: CASSDRPNEKLFF
CDR3nt: TGTGCCAGTAGCGACAGGCCTAATGAAAAACTGTTTTTT

d_gene: -
v_gene: TRBV6-5
abundance: -
len: 11
j_gene: TRBJ1-4
CDR3aa: CASRRNEKLFF
CDR3nt: TGTGCCAGCAGACGGAATGAAAAACTGTTTTTT

d_gene: -
v_gene: TRBV30
abundance: -
len: 16
j_gene: TRBJ2-3
CDR3aa: CAWSSPPTGPTDTQYF
CDR3nt: TGTGCCTGGAGTTCGCCCCCGACAGGACCCACAGATACGCAGTATTTT

d_gene: -
v_gene: TRBV15
abundance: -
len: 15
j_gene: TRBJ1-6
CDR3aa: CATSRGGLWNSPLHF
CDR3nt: TGTGCCACCAGCAGAGGTGGGCTGTGGAATTCACCCCTCCACTTT

d_gene: TRBD2
v_gene: TRBV11-2
abundance: once
len: 16
j_gene: TRBJ2-1
CDR3aa: CASSSVGAGAYNEQFF
CDR3nt: TGTGCCAGCAGCTCTGTCGGAGCGGGGGCCTACAATGAGCAGTTCTTC

d_gene: TRBD2
v_gene: TRBV9
abundance: -
len: 15
j_gene: TRBJ2-7
CDR3aa: CASSVESGRAGEQYF
CDR3nt: TGTGCCAGCAGCGTAGAGAGCGGGAGGGCGGGGGAGCAGTACTTC

d_gene: TRBD2
v_gene: TRBV27
abundance: -
len: 16
j_gene: TRBJ2-7
CDR3aa: CASSLLGGRVSYEQYF
CDR3nt: TGTGCCAGCAGTTTATTAGGCGGGAGGGTTTCCTACGAGCAGTACTTC

d_gene: -
v_gene: TRBV27
abundance: -
len: 16
j_gene: TRBJ1-1
CDR3aa: CASSQQAPLVGTEAFF
CDR3nt: TGTGCCAGCAGTCAACAGGCCCCCCTGGTGGGCACTGAAGCTTTCTTT

d_gene: TRBD1
v_gene: TRBV5-1
abundance: -
len: 13
j_gene: TRBJ2-1
CDR3aa: CASSPQDRSEQFF
CDR3nt: TGCGCCAGCAGCCCCCAGGACAGGTCTGAGCAGTTCTTC

d_gene: TRBD2
v_gene: TRBV7-3
abundance: once
len: 16
j_gene: TRBJ2-1
CDR3aa: CASSPLGTSADNEQFF
CDR3nt: TGTGCCAGCAGCCCCTTAGGGACTAGCGCCGACAATGAGCAGTTCTTC